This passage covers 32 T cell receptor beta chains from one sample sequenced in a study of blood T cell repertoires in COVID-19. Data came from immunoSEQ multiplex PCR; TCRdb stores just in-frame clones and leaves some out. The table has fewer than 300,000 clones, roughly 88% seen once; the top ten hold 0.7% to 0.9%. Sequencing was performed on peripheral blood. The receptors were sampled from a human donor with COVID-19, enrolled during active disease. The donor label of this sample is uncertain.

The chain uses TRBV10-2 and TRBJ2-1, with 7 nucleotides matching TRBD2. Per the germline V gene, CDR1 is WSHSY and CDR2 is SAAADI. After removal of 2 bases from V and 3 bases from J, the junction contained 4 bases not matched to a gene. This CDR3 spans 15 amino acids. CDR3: CASSESSGFYNEQFF. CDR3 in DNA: TGCGCCAGCAGTGAGAGTAGCGGGTTCTACAATGAGCAGTTCTTC.

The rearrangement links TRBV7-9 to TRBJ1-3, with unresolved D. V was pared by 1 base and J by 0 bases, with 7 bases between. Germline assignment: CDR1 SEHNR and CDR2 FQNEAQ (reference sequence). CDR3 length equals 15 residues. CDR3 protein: CASSLGWSSGNTIYF. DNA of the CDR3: TGTGCCAGCAGCTTAGGGTGGAGCTCTGGAAACACCATATATTTT.

CDR3 sequence reads: CASSYSNQPQHF. CDR3 DNA sequence: TGTGCCAGCTCATACAGTAATCAGCCCCAGCATTTT. V is TRBV18 and J is TRBJ1-5; D remains ambiguous. This CDR3 spans 12 amino acids. Trimming removed 5 bases from V and 4 bases from J, with 6 bases in between. In germline, CDR1 is KGHSH, CDR2 LQKENI.

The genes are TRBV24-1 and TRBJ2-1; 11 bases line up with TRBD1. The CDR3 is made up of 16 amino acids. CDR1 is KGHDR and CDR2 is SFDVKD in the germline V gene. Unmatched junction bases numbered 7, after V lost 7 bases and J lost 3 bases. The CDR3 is CATSATGTGGYNEQFF. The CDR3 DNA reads TGTGCCACCAGCGCGACCGGGACAGGGGGCTACAATGAGCAGTTCTTC.

The CDR3 DNA is TGTGCCAGTAGTCCAGGGGGACAGGGGGGCCAAGAGACCCAGTACTTC. Protein sequence: CASSPGGQGGQETQYF. The chain employs TRBV19 and TRBJ2-5; 11 bases are shared with TRBD1. Trimming cost V 5 bases and J 1 base; bases outside gene matches: 6. Germline values: CDR1 LNHDA, CDR2 SQIVND (reference sequence). The CDR3 spans 16 residues.

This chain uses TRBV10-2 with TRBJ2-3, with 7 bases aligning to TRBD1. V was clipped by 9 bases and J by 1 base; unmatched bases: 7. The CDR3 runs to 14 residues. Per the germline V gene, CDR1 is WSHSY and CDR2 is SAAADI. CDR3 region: CASMTGPGTDTQYF. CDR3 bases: TGCGCCAGTATGACAGGGCCAGGCACAGATACGCAGTATTTT.

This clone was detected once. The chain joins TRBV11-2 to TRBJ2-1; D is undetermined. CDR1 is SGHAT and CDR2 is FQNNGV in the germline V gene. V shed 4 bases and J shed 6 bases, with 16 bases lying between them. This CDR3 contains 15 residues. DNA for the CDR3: TGTGCCAGCAGCTCCTACCTCCCTTCGATCAATGAGCAGTTCTTC. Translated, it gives CASSSYLPSINEQFF. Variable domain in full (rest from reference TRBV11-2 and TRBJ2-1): EAGVAQSPRYKIIEKRQSVAFWCNPISGHATLYWYQQILGQGPKLLIQFQNNGVVDDSQLPKDRFSAERLKGVDSTLKIQPAKLEDSAVYLCASSSYLPSINEQFFGPGTRLTVL.

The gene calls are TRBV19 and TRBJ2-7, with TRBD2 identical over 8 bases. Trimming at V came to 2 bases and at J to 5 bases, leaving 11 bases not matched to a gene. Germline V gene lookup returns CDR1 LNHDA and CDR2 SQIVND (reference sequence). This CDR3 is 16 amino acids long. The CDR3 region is CASSISGRNIGDEQYF. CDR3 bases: TGTGCCAGTAGTATAAGCGGGAGAAACATCGGCGACGAGCAGTACTTC.

CDR3 bases: TGTGCCAGCAAGGCGTACGGAGCAGCGATGAACACTGAAGCTTTCTTT. Protein product: CASKAYGAAMNTEAFF. The chain recombines TRBV27 with TRBJ1-1; D is unclear. Trimming took off 7 bases at V and 0 bases at J, with 18 bases between the two ends. In germline, CDR1 is MNHEY, CDR2 SMNVEV (reference sequence). This CDR3 has 16 residues.

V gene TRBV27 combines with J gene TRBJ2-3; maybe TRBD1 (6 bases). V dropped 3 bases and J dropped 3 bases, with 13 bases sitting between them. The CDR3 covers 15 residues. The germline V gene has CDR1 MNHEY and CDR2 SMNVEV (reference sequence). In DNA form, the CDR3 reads TGTGCCAGCAGTTTTGGAACGCAGGGGACAGATACGCAGTATTTT. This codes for CASSFGTQGTDTQYF.

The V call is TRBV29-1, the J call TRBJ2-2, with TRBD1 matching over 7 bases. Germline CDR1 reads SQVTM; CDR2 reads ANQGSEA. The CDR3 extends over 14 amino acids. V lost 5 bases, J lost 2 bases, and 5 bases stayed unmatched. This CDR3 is CSVTQGFNTGELFF. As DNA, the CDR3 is TGCAGCGTTACACAGGGGTTTAACACCGGGGAGCTGTTTTTT.

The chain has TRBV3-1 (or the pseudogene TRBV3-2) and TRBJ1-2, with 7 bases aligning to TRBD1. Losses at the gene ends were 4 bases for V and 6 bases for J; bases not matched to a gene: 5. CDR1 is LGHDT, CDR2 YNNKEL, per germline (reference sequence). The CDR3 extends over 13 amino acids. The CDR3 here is CASSREQGNGYTF. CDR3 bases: TGTGCCAGCAGCCGAGAACAGGGGAATGGCTACACCTTC.

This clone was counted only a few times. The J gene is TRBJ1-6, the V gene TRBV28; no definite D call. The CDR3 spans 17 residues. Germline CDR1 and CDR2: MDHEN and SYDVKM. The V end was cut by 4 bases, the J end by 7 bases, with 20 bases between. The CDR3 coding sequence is TGTGCCAGCAGTTACCAACAGACGGATATGAGAAATTCACCCCTCCACTTT. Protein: CASSYQQTDMRNSPLHF. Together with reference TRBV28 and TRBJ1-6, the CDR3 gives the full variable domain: DVKVTQSSRYLVKRTGEKVFLECVQDMDHENMFWYRQDPGLGLRLIYFSYDVKMKEKGDIPEGYSVSREKKERFSLILESASTNQTSMYLCASSYQQTDMRNSPLHFGNGTRLTVT.

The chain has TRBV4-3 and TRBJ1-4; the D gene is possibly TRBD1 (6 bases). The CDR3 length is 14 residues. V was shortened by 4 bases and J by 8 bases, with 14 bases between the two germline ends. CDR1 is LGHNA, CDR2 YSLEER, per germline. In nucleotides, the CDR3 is TGCGCCAGCAGCCCCCGCCGAGGGGGAGAAAAACTGTTTTTT. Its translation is CASSPRRGGEKLFF.

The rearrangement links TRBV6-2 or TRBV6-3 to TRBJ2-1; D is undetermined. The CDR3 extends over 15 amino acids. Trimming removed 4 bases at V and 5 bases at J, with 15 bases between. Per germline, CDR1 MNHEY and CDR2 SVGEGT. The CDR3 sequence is CASSFQRTRHNEQFF. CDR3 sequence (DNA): TGTGCCAGCAGTTTCCAGCGTACGAGGCACAATGAGCAGTTCTTC.

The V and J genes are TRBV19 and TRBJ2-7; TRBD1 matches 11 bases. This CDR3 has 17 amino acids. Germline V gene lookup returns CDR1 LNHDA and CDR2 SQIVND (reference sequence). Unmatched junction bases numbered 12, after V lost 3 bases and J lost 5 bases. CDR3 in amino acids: CASSIIRDRGFSHEQYF. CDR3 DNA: TGTGCCAGTAGTATCATCCGGGACAGGGGGTTTTCCCACGAGCAGTACTTC.

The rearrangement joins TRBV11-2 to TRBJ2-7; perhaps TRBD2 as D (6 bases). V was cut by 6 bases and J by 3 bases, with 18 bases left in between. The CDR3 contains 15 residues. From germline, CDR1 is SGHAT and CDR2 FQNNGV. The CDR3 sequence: CASSLLGGGHYEQYF. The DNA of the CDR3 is TGTGCCAGCAGTCTTCTCGGGGGAGGTCACTACGAGCAGTACTTC. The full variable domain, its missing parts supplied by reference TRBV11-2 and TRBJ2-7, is EAGVAQSPRYKIIEKRQSVAFWCNPISGHATLYWYQQILGQGPKLLIQFQNNGVVDDSQLPKDRFSAERLKGVDSTLKIQPAKLEDSAVYLCASSLLGGGHYEQYFGPGTRLTVT.

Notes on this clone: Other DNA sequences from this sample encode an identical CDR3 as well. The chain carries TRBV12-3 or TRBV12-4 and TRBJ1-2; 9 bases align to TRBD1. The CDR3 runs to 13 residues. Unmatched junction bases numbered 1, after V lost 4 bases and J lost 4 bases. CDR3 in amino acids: CASSSDRGYGYTF. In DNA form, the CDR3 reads TGTGCCAGCAGTTCGGACAGGGGCTATGGCTACACCTTC.

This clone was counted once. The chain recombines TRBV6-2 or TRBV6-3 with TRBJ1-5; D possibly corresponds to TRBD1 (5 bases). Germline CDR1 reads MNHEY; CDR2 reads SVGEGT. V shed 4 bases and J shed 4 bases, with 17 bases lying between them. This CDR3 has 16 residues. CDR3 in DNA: TGTGCCAGCAGTTGGTTAAGACAGAACCTAAATCAGCCCCAGCATTTT. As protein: CASSWLRQNLNQPQHF.

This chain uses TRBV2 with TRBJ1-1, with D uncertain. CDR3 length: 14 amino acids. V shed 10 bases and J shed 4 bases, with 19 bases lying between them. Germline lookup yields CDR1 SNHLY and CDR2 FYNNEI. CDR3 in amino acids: CATYPGNGFTEAFF. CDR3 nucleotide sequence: TGTGCCACATACCCGGGGAACGGATTCACTGAAGCTTTCTTT. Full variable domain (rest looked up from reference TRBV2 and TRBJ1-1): EPEVTQTPSHQVTQMGQEVILRCVPISNHLYFYWYRQILGQKVEFLVSFYNNEISEKSEIFDDQFSVERPDGSNFTLKIRSTKLEDSAMYFCATYPGNGFTEAFFGQGTRLTVV.

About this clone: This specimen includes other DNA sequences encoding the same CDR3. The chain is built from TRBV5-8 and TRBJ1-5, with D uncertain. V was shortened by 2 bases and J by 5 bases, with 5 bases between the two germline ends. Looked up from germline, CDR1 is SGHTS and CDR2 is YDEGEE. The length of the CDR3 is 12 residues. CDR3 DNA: TGTGCCAGCAGCTTCCGAGATCAGCCCCAGCATTTT. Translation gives CASSFRDQPQHF.

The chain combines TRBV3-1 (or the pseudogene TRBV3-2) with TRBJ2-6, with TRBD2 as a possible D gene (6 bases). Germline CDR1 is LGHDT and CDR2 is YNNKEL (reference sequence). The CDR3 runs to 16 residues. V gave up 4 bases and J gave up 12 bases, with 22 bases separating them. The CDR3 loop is CASSPEYGGTLSVLTF. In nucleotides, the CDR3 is TGTGCCAGCAGCCCGGAGTATGGCGGGACCCTCTCCGTCCTGACTTTC.

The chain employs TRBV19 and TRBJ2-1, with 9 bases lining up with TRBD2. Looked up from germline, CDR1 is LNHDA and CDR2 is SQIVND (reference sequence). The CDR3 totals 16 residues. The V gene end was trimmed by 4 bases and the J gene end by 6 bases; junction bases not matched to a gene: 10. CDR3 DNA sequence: TGTGCCAGTAGTAGCCACGGCGGGAGGGCTTTCAATGAGCAGTTCTTC. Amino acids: CASSSHGGRAFNEQFF.

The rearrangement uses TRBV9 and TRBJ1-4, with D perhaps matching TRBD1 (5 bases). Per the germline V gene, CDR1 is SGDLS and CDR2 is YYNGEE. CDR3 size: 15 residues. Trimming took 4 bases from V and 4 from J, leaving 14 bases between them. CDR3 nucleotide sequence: TGTGCCAGCAGCCCTCGGGACTCCTTTAATGAAAAACTGTTTTTT. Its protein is CASSPRDSFNEKLFF.

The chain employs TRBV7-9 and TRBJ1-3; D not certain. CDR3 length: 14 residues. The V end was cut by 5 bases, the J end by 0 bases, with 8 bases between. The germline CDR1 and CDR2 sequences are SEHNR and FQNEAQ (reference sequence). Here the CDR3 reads CASSPSYSGNTIYF. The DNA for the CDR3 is TGTGCCAGCAGCCCCTCGTACTCTGGAAACACCATATATTTT.

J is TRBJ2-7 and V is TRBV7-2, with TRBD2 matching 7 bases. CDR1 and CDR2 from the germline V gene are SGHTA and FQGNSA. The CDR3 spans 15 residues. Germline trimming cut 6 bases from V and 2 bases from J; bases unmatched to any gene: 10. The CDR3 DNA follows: TGTGCCAGCAGTCTAACCAGCGGGGCAACCTACGAGCAGTACTTC. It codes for CASSLTSGATYEQYF.

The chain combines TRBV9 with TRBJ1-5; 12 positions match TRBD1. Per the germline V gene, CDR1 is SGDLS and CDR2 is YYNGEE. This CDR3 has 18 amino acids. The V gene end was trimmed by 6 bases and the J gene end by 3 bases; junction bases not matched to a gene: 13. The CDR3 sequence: CASTYRDRGLPDNQPQHF. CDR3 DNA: TGTGCCAGCACGTACCGGGACAGGGGGCTTCCCGACAATCAGCCCCAGCATTTT.

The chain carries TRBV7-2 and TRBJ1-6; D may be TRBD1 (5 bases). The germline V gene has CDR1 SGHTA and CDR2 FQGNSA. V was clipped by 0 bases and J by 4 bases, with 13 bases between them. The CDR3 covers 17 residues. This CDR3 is CASSLALSGPYNSPLHF. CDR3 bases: TGTGCCAGCAGCTTAGCGCTGTCAGGGCCTTATAATTCACCCCTCCACTTT. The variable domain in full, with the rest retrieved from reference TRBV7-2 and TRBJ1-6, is GAGVSQSPSNKVTEKGKDVELRCDPISGHTALYWYRQSLGQGLEFLIYFQGNSAPDKSGLPSDRFSAERTGGSVSTLTIQRTQQEDSAVYLCASSLALSGPYNSPLHFGNGTRLTVT.

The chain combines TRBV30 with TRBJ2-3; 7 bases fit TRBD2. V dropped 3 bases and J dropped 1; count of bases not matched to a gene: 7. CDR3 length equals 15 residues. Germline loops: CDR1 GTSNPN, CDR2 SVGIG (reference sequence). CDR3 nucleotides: TGTGCCTGGAGCCCCGGACTAGTCCGCACAGATACGCAGTATTTT. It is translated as CAWSPGLVRTDTQYF. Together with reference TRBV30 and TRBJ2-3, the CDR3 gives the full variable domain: SQTIHQWPATLVQPVGSPLSLECTVEGTSNPNLYWYRQAAGRGLQLLFYSVGIGQISSEVPQNLSASRPQDRQFILSSKKLLLSDSGFYLCAWSPGLVRTDTQYFGPGTRLTVL.

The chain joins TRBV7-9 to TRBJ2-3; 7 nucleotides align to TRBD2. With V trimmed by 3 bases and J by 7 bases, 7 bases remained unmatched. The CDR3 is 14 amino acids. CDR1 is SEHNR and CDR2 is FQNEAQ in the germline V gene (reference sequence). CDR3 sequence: CASSFSAGVNTQYF. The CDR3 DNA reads TGTGCCAGCAGCTTTTCGGCGGGAGTCAATACGCAGTATTTT.

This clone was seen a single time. CDR3 in amino acids: CASSQERLGEETQYF. The CDR3 DNA reads TGCGCCAGCAGCCAAGAGAGGCTAGGGGAAGAGACCCAGTACTTC. The genes are TRBV4-3 and TRBJ2-5, with D possibly being TRBD1 (5 bases). CDR3 length: 15 residues. Trimming shortened V by 0 bases and J by 3 bases, and 11 bases separated the two germline ends. CDR1 and CDR2 from the germline V gene are LGHNA and YSLEER.

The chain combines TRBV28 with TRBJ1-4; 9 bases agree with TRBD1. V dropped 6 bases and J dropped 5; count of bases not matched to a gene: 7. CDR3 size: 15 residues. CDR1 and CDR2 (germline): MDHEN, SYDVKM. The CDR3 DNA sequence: TGTGCCAGCAGCCCATCCGGGACAGGGAATGAAAAACTGTTTTTT. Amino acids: CASSPSGTGNEKLFF.